This T cell receptor (beta chain) originates from a study of radiotherapy plus CTLA-4 blockade in lung cancer. Using immunoSEQ multiplex PCR, the repertoire was profiled, and TCRdb retains in-frame clones only, with some absent. The table shows around 110,000 clones, with about 80% occurring only once. The V gene's germline CDR1 is MNHEY and CDR2 SVGAGI. This CDR3 has 14 amino acids. Trimming pared 5 bases from V and 7 bases from J, leaving 17 bases between. The TCR originated in a human donor with non-small cell lung cancer that progressed on radiotherapy plus ipilimumab. Some clones in this sample may be carry-over from other donors' samples. This sequence joins TRBV6-5 and TRBJ1-2, with D uncertain. Specimen: peripheral blood, collected from a patient treated with radiotherapy plus ipilimumab. The CDR3 bases are TGTGCCAGCAGTAGACACAATCCTTCCTTTGGCTACACCTTC. It codes for CASSRHNPSFGYTF.